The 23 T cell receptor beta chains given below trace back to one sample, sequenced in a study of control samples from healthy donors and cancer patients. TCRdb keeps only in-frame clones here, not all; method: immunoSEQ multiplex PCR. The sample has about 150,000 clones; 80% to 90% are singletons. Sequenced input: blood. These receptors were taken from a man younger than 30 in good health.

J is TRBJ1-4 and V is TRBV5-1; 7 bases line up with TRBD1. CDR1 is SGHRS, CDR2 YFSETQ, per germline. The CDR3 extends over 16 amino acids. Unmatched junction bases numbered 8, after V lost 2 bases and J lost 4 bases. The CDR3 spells CASSFDAGTVNEKLFF. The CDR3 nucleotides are TGCGCCAGCAGCTTCGACGCCGGGACAGTTAATGAAAAACTGTTTTTT.

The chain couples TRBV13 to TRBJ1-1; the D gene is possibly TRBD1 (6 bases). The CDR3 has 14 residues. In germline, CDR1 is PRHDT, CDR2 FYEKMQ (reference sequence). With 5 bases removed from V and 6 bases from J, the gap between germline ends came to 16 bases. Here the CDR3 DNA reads TGTGCCAGCAGCCAAGCGGGGGCTCATGCTGAAGCTTTCTTT. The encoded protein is CASSQAGAHAEAFF. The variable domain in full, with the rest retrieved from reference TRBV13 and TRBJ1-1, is AAGVIQSPRHLIKEKRETATLKCYPIPRHDTVYWYQQGPGQDPQFLISFYEKMQSDKGSIPDRFSAQQFSDYHSELNMSSLELGDSALYFCASSQAGAHAEAFFGQGTRLTVV.

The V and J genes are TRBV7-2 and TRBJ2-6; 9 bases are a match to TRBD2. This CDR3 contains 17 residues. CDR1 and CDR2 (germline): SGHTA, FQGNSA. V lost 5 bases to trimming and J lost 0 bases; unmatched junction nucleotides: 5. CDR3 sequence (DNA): TGTGCCAGCAGCGTACTAGCGGGTTACTCTGGGGCCAACGTCCTGACTTTC. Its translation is CASSVLAGYSGANVLTF.

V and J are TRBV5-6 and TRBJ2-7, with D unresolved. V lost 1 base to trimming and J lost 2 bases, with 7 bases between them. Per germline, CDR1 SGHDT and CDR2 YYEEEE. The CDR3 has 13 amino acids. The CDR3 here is CASSLWGTYEQYF. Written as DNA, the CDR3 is TGTGCCAGCAGCTTGTGGGGTACCTACGAGCAGTACTTC.

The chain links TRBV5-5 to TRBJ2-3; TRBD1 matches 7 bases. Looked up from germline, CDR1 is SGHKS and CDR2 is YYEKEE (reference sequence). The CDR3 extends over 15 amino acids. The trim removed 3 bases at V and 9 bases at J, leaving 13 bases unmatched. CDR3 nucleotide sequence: TGTGCCAGCAGCTCCGAGACCTTAGGGGGCGAGACGCAGTATTTT. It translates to CASSSETLGGETQYF.

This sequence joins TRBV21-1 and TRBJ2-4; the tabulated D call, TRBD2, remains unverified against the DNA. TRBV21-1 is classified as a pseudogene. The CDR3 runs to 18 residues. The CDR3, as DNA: TGTGCCAGCAGCCTCAAAAGAGGGAGGGCAGGAGCCAAAAACATTCAGTACTTC. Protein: CASSLKRGRAGAKNIQYF.

CDR3 nucleotides: TGTGCCAGCAGCCTGAACAATCAGCCCCAGCATTTT. This gives the protein CASSLNNQPQHF. This chain joins TRBV28 and TRBJ1-5; no reliable D call. V lost 6 bases, J lost 3 bases, and 6 bases lay in between. This CDR3 is built from 12 residues. Germline CDR1 is MDHEN and CDR2 is SYDVKM.

DNA for the CDR3: TGCACCAGCAGCCATCACCGGGACCTAGGATACTACGAGCAGTACTTC. Amino acid sequence: CTSSHHRDLGYYEQYF. The rearrangement links TRBV1 to TRBJ2-7. TRBV1 is a recognized pseudogene. This CDR3 has 16 amino acids.

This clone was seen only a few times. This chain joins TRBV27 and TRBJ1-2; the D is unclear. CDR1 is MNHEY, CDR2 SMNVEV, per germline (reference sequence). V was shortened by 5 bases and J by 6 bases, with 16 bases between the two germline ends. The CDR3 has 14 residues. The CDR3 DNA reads TGTGCCAGCAGTCCATCCCCACGGGAAGATGGCTACACCTTC. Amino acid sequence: CASSPSPREDGYTF.

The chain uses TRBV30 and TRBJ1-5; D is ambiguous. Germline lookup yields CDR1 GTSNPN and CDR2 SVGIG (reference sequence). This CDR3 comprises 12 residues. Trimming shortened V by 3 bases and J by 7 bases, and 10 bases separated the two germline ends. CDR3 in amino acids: CAWSSDRQPQHF. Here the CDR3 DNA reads TGTGCCTGGAGCTCGGACCGACAGCCCCAGCATTTT. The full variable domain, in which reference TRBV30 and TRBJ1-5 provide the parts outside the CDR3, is SQTIHQWPATLVQPVGSPLSLECTVEGTSNPNLYWYRQAAGRGLQLLFYSVGIGQISSEVPQNLSASRPQDRQFILSSKKLLLSDSGFYLCAWSSDRQPQHFGDGTRLSIL.

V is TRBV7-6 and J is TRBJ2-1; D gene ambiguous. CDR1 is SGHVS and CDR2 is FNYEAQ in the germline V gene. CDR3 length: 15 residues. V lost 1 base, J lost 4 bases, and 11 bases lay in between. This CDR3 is CASSLGVGGYNEQFF. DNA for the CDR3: TGTGCCAGCAGCTTAGGGGTTGGCGGATACAATGAGCAGTTCTTC.

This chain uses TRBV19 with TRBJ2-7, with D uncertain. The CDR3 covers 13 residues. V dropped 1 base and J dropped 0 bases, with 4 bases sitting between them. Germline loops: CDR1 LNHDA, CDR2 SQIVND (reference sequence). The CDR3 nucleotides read TGTGCCAGTAGTATAGTTCCCTCCTACGAGCAGTACTTC. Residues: CASSIVPSYEQYF.

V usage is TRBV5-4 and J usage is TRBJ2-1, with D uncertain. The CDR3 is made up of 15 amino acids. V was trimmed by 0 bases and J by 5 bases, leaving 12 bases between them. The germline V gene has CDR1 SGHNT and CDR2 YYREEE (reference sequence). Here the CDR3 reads CASSLEQRLDNEQFF. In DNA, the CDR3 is TGTGCCAGCAGCTTGGAACAGAGGCTCGACAATGAGCAGTTCTTC. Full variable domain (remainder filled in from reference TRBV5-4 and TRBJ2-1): ETGVTQSPTHLIKTRGQQVTLRCSSQSGHNTVSWYQQALGQGPQFIFQYYREEENGRGNFPPRFSGLQFPNYSSELNVNALELDDSALYLCASSLEQRLDNEQFFGPGTRLTVL.

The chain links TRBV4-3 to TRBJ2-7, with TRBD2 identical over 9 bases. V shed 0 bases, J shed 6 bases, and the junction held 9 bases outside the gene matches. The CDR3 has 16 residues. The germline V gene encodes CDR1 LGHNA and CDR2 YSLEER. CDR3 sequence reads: CASSQEYTSGFGEQYF. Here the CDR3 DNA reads TGCGCCAGCAGCCAAGAGTATACTAGCGGGTTTGGCGAGCAGTACTTC.

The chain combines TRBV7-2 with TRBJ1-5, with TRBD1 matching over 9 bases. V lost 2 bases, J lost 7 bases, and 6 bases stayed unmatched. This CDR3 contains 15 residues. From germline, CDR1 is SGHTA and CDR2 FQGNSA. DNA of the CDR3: TGTGCCAGCAGCTTAACTACAGGGGGCGGACAGCCCCAGCATTTT. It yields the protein CASSLTTGGGQPQHF.

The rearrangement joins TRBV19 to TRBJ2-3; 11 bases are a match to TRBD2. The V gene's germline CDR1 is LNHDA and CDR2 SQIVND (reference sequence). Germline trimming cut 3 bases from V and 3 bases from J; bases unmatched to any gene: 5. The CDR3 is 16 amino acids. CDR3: CASSIGLAGGTDTQYF. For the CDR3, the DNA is TGTGCCAGTAGTATTGGTCTAGCGGGGGGTACAGATACGCAGTATTTT.

The CDR3 DNA sequence: TGTGCCAGCTCACCACCGACCGGGGATTATGGCTACACCTTC. Translating gives CASSPPTGDYGYTF. V usage is TRBV18 and J usage is TRBJ1-2; no clear D. This CDR3 comprises 14 residues. Germline V lookup: CDR1 KGHSH, CDR2 LQKENI. The germline V and J ends were trimmed by 0 bases and 5 bases, with 10 bases remaining between them.

The CDR3, as DNA: TGTGCCAGCAGCTTTAGGGGGCGCTATGGCTACACCTTC. Translation gives CASSFRGRYGYTF. The chain has TRBV5-4 and TRBJ1-2; 7 positions agree with TRBD1. The germline gives CDR1 SGHNT, CDR2 YYREEE (reference sequence). V shed 2 bases, J shed 4 bases, and the junction held 2 bases outside the gene matches. The CDR3 has 13 amino acids.

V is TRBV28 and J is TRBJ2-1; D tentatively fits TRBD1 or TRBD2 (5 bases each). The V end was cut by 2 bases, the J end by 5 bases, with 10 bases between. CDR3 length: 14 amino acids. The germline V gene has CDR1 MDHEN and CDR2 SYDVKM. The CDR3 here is CASSLGGNDNEQFF. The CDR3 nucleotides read TGTGCCAGCAGTTTAGGGGGAAACGACAATGAGCAGTTCTTC.

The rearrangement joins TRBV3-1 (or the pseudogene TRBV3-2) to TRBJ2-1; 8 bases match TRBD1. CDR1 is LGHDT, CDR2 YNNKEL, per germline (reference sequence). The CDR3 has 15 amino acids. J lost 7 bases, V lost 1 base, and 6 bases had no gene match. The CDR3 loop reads CASSQVETGENEQFF. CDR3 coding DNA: TGTGCCAGCAGCCAAGTAGAGACAGGGGAAAATGAGCAGTTCTTC.

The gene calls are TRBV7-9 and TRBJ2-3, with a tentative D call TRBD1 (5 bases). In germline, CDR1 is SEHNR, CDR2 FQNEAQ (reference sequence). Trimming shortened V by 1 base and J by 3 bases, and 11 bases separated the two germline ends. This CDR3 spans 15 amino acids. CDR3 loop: CASSLGVSGTDTQYF. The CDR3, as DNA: TGTGCCAGCAGCTTAGGAGTTTCAGGGACAGATACGCAGTATTTT. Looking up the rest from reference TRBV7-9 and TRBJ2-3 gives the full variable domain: DTGVSQNPRHKITKRGQNVTFRCDPISEHNRLYWYRQTLGQGPEFLTYFQNEAQLEKSRLLSDRFSAERPKGSFSTLEIQRTEQGDSAMYLCASSLGVSGTDTQYFGPGTRLTVL.

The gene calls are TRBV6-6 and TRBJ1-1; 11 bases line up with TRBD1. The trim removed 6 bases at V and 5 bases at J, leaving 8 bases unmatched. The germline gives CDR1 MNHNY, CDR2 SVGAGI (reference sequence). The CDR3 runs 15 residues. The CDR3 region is CASSATGQGGTEAFF. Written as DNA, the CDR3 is TGTGCCAGCAGCGCCACGGGACAGGGGGGAACTGAAGCTTTCTTT.

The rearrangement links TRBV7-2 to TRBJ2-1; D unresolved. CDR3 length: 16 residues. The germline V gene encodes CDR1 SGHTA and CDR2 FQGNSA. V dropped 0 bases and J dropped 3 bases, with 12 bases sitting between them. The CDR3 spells CASSLAVGVGYNEQFF. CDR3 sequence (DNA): TGTGCCAGCAGCTTAGCGGTGGGTGTGGGCTACAATGAGCAGTTCTTC.